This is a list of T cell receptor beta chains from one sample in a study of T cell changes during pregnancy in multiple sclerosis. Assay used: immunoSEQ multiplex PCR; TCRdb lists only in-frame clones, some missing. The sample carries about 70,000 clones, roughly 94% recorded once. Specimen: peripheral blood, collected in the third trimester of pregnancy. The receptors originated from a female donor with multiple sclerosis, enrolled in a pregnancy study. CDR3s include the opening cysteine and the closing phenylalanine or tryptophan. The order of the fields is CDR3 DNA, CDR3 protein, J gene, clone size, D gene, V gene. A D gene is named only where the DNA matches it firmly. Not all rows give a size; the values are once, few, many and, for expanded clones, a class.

CDR3 DNA: TGCGCCAGCAGCTTGGGAACAGGTAGGAACACTGAAGCTTTCTTT
CDR3 protein: CASSLGTGRNTEAFF
J gene: TRBJ1-1
clone size: NA
D gene: NA
V gene: TRBV5-1

CDR3 DNA: TGTGCCAGCAGTTCTAACACTGAAGCTTTCTTT
CDR3 protein: CASSSNTEAFF
J gene: TRBJ1-1
clone size: NA
D gene: NA
V gene: TRBV27

CDR3 DNA: TGTGCCAGTAGTCCCCGAAGTAGCTCCTACAATGAGCAGTTCTTC
CDR3 protein: CASSPRSSSYNEQFF
J gene: TRBJ2-1
clone size: NA
D gene: NA
V gene: TRBV19

CDR3 DNA: TGTGCCAGCAGCCAAGATCTCGGGGACATTCAGTACTTC
CDR3 protein: CASSQDLGDIQYF
J gene: TRBJ2-4
clone size: NA
D gene: NA
V gene: TRBV14

CDR3 DNA: TGTGCCATCAGGTGGACAGGGAACACTGAAGCTTTCTTT
CDR3 protein: CAIRWTGNTEAFF
J gene: TRBJ1-1
clone size: once
D gene: TRBD1
V gene: TRBV10-3

CDR3 DNA: TGTGCCAGCAGCTTCTGGCCCAAAGTAGCGACCGCCGGGGAGCTGTTTTTT
CDR3 protein: CASSFWPKVATAGELFF
J gene: TRBJ2-2
clone size: NA
D gene: NA
V gene: TRBV7-9

CDR3 DNA: TGTGCCAGCAGCTTCCGGACAGGGAGCAACGAGCAGTACTTC
CDR3 protein: CASSFRTGSNEQYF
J gene: TRBJ2-7
clone size: NA
D gene: TRBD1
V gene: TRBV11-2

CDR3 DNA: TGCACCAGCAGCCAAGCGAGGCAGGGGGAAATTGGGAATCAGCCCCAGCATTTT
CDR3 protein: CTSSQARQGEIGNQPQHF
J gene: TRBJ1-5
clone size: NA
D gene: NA
V gene: TRBV1

CDR3 DNA: TGTGCCAGTAGTATCAACGGGCAGGGGGCTTGGGAGACCCAGTACTTC
CDR3 protein: CASSINGQGAWETQYF
J gene: TRBJ2-5
clone size: NA
D gene: TRBD1
V gene: TRBV19

CDR3 DNA: TGTGCCAGTAGTAGCACAGGGATCCCAGATACGCAGTATTTT
CDR3 protein: CASSSTGIPDTQYF
J gene: TRBJ2-3
clone size: NA
D gene: NA
V gene: TRBV19

CDR3 DNA: TGTGCCAGCTCACCTCGGCTAGCGGGGGGGCAGGAGACCCAGTACTTC
CDR3 protein: CASSPRLAGGQETQYF
J gene: TRBJ2-5
clone size: NA
D gene: TRBD2
V gene: TRBV18

CDR3 DNA: TGTGCCAGCAGCCAGGGTAGGGACACTGAAGCTTTCTTT
CDR3 protein: CASSQGRDTEAFF
J gene: TRBJ1-1
clone size: NA
D gene: NA
V gene: TRBV6-4

CDR3 DNA: TGTGCCAGCAGCGCACAGGGTTTTAGCAATCAGCCCCAGCATTTT
CDR3 protein: CASSAQGFSNQPQHF
J gene: TRBJ1-5
clone size: once
D gene: NA
V gene: TRBV9

CDR3 DNA: TGTGCCAGCGTATTTACAGGGGGCTTAGAGACCCAGTACTTC
CDR3 protein: CASVFTGGLETQYF
J gene: TRBJ2-5
clone size: NA
D gene: TRBD1
V gene: TRBV27

CDR3 DNA: TGTGCCAGCAGCCCCCTAGGAGGCGGGAGGGCCTACGAGCAGTACTTC
CDR3 protein: CASSPLGGGRAYEQYF
J gene: TRBJ2-7
clone size: once
D gene: TRBD2
V gene: TRBV14

CDR3 DNA: TGCGCCAGCAGCCAAGTCTCAGGGGGAGGCTACACCTTC
CDR3 protein: CASSQVSGGGYTF
J gene: TRBJ1-2
clone size: NA
D gene: TRBD1
V gene: TRBV4-1

CDR3 DNA: TGTGCCAGCAGCCGACCGAGCGGGGCGGCAGATACGCAGTATTTT
CDR3 protein: CASSRPSGAADTQYF
J gene: TRBJ2-3
clone size: NA
D gene: TRBD2
V gene: TRBV7-9

CDR3 DNA: TGTGCCAGCACGGGAAACAGCAATACGCAGTATTTT
CDR3 protein: CASTGNSNTQYF
J gene: TRBJ2-3
clone size: NA
D gene: NA
V gene: TRBV25-1

CDR3 DNA: TGTGCCAGCAGCCGGGACACCGGAGGTGAAAAACTGTTTTTT
CDR3 protein: CASSRDTGGEKLFF
J gene: TRBJ1-4
clone size: NA
D gene: NA
V gene: TRBV6-6

CDR3 DNA: TGTGCCAGCACAGGTAATAGCAATCAGCCCCAGCATTTT
CDR3 protein: CASTGNSNQPQHF
J gene: TRBJ1-5
clone size: few
D gene: NA
V gene: TRBV25-1

CDR3 DNA: TGTGCCAGCTCACCACTGCCTAGCGGAGATACGCAGTATTTT
CDR3 protein: CASSPLPSGDTQYF
J gene: TRBJ2-3
clone size: NA
D gene: TRBD2
V gene: TRBV18

CDR3 DNA: TGTGCCACCAGCATCCGGGACAGGGGCACTGAAGCTTTCTTT
CDR3 protein: CATSIRDRGTEAFF
J gene: TRBJ1-1
clone size: NA
D gene: TRBD1
V gene: TRBV15

CDR3 DNA: TGTGCCAGCAGCCGAACCGGGACAGGCCTCCTCTCCTACGAGCAGTACTTC
CDR3 protein: CASSRTGTGLLSYEQYF
J gene: TRBJ2-7
clone size: NA
D gene: TRBD1
V gene: TRBV5-6

CDR3 DNA: TGTGCCAGCAGCTTGGTGGCACTAGGGGGCTACACCTTC
CDR3 protein: CASSLVALGGYTF
J gene: TRBJ1-2
clone size: NA
D gene: NA
V gene: TRBV5-6

CDR3 DNA: TGTGCCAGCAGACCGGACAGGGGACTTTCAGATACGCAGTATTTT
CDR3 protein: CASRPDRGLSDTQYF
J gene: TRBJ2-3
clone size: NA
D gene: TRBD1
V gene: TRBV2

CDR3 DNA: TGTGCCAGCAGCTTATCAAACAGTCCCTACGAGCAGTACTTC
CDR3 protein: CASSLSNSPYEQYF
J gene: TRBJ2-7
clone size: NA
D gene: NA
V gene: TRBV11-3

CDR3 DNA: TGTGCCAGCAGTGAAGCGCGGACTACAGGGGCGAGGCCCTACGAGCAGTACTTC
CDR3 protein: CASSEARTTGARPYEQYF
J gene: TRBJ2-7
clone size: NA
D gene: NA
V gene: TRBV2

CDR3 DNA: TGTGCCAGTGGAAAGACAGGGGTCGGGTATGGCTACACCTTC
CDR3 protein: CASGKTGVGYGYTF
J gene: TRBJ1-2
clone size: NA
D gene: TRBD1
V gene: TRBV19

CDR3 DNA: TGTGCCAGTAGTGTAGGACAGGGGTACGAGCAGTACTTC
CDR3 protein: CASSVGQGYEQYF
J gene: TRBJ2-7
clone size: NA
D gene: TRBD1
V gene: TRBV19

CDR3 DNA: TGTGCCAGCAGCGCCAGGCGGACTAGCGAGACGAGATTCCAAGAGACCCAGTACTTC
CDR3 protein: CASSARRTSETRFQETQYF
J gene: TRBJ2-5
clone size: NA
D gene: TRBD2
V gene: TRBV7-2

CDR3 DNA: TGTGCCAGCAGCGTAGTCGCGGGGGGACTTTATGAGCAGTTCTTC
CDR3 protein: CASSVVAGGLYEQFF
J gene: TRBJ2-1
clone size: NA
D gene: TRBD2
V gene: TRBV9

CDR3 DNA: TGTGCCAGCACCTTAGACAGGGTAGGTGAAGCTTTCTTT
CDR3 protein: CASTLDRVGEAFF
J gene: TRBJ1-1
clone size: NA
D gene: TRBD1
V gene: TRBV6-1

CDR3 DNA: TGTGCCAGCAGCCTCGGGGGGACTAGCACAGATACGCAGTATTTT
CDR3 protein: CASSLGGTSTDTQYF
J gene: TRBJ2-3
clone size: NA
D gene: TRBD2
V gene: TRBV5-4

CDR3 DNA: TGTGCCAGCAGTCCGACAGGGGGCTTGGACGAGCAGTACTTC
CDR3 protein: CASSPTGGLDEQYF
J gene: TRBJ2-7
clone size: once
D gene: TRBD1
V gene: TRBV6-5

CDR3 DNA: TGTGCCAGCAGCTACCTACTAGCGGGGGGGGAGGGTGAGCAGTTCTTC
CDR3 protein: CASSYLLAGGEGEQFF
J gene: TRBJ2-1
clone size: NA
D gene: TRBD2
V gene: TRBV6-5

CDR3 DNA: TGTGCCAGCACGGTGACAGGGAGCTCCTACGAGCAGTACTTC
CDR3 protein: CASTVTGSSYEQYF
J gene: TRBJ2-7
clone size: NA
D gene: TRBD1
V gene: TRBV6-6

CDR3 DNA: TGTGCCAGCAGCTTAGGGGAACTAGCGGGGGGTTTAGCCAAAAACATTCAGTACTTC
CDR3 protein: CASSLGELAGGLAKNIQYF
J gene: TRBJ2-4
clone size: NA
D gene: TRBD2
V gene: TRBV11-2

CDR3 DNA: TGCGCCAGCAGTTCCACAGCTGCCCTCTCCTACGAGCAGTACTTC
CDR3 protein: CASSSTAALSYEQYF
J gene: TRBJ2-7
clone size: NA
D gene: NA
V gene: TRBV5-1

CDR3 DNA: TGCGCCAGCAGCCCACTAGGGACAAATAATGAAAAACTGTTTTTT
CDR3 protein: CASSPLGTNNEKLFF
J gene: TRBJ1-4
clone size: NA
D gene: NA
V gene: TRBV5-1

CDR3 DNA: TGTGCCAGCAGCGGCGGGGGGGCTATTAGCACAGATACGCAGTATTTT
CDR3 protein: CASSGGGAISTDTQYF
J gene: TRBJ2-3
clone size: NA
D gene: TRBD2
V gene: TRBV7-6

CDR3 DNA: TGTGCCAGCAGTTTACCGTCTGAAGCTTTCTTT
CDR3 protein: CASSLPSEAFF
J gene: TRBJ1-1
clone size: NA
D gene: NA
V gene: TRBV28